This T cell receptor (beta chain) was obtained from a study of blood T cell repertoires in COVID-19. Study context: Sources were T cells, B-cell-depleted T cells, or PBMCs; the material itself was cDNA or gDNA.

This clone was picked up a small number of times. V lost 1 base and J lost 10; bases outside the gene matches: 7. In germline, CDR1 is SGHTS, CDR2 YDEGEE. The CDR3 has 13 amino acids. Followed over time, Seattle patients had been enrolled while infection was active. Per the original data handling: Amplification of reference gene primers was used by the study to estimate nucleated cell counts. Produced via immunoSEQ multiplex PCR; TCRdb's table is partial and in-frame only. For V, J and clone size, that table is used; D and trimming come from the DNA. The sample has around 160,000 clones, over 85% seen once.

Sequencing input: peripheral blood. The TCR originated in an older woman with COVID-19, enrolled during active disease. The J gene is TRBJ1-2, the V gene TRBV5-8, with TRBD1 matching over 7 bases. In DNA, the CDR3 is TGTGCCAGCAGCTTGACAGGGGAAAATCACTACACCTTC. This sequence encodes CASSLTGENHYTF.